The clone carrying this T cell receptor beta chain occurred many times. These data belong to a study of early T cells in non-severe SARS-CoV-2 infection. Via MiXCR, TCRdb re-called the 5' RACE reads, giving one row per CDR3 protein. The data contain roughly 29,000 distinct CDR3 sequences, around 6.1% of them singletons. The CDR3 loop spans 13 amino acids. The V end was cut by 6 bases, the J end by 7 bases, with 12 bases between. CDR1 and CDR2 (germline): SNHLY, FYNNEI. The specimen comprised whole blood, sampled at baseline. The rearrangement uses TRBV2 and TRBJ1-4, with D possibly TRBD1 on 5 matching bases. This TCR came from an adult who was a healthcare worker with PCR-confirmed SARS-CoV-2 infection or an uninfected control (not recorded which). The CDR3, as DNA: TGTGCCAGCAGGAGGGACGGTGGTGAAAAACTGTTTTTT. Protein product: CASRRDGGEKLFF.